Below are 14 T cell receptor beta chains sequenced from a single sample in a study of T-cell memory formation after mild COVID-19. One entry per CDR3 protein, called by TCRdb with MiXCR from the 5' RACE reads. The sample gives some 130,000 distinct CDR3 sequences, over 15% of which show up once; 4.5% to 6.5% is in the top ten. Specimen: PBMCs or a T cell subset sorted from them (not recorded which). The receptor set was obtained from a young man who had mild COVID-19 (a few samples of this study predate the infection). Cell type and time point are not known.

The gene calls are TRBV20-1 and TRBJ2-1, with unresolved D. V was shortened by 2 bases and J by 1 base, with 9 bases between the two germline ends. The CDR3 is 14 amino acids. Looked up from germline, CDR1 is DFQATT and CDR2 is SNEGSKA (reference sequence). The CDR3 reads CSARPGPSYNEQFF. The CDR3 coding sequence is TGCAGTGCTAGACCCGGACCGTCCTACAATGAGCAGTTCTTC.

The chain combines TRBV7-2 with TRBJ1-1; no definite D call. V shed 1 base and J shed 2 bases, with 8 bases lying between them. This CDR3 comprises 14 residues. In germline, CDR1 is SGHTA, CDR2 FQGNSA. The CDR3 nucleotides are TGTGCCAGCAGCTTAGAACGGGGAAACACTGAAGCTTTCTTT. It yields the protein CASSLERGNTEAFF.

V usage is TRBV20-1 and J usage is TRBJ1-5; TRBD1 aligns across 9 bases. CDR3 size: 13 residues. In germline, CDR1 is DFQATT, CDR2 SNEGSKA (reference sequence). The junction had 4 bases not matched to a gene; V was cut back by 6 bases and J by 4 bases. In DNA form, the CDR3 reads TGCAGTGCGGATGGACAGGGGAATCAGCCCCAGCATTTT. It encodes CSADGQGNQPQHF.

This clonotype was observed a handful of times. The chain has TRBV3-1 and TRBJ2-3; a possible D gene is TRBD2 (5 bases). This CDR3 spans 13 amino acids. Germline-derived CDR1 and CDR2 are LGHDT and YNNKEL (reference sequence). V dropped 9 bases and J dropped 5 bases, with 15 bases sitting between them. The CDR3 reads CASQIPGRDTQYF. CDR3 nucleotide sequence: TGTGCCAGTCAGATACCGGGGAGAGATACGCAGTATTTT.

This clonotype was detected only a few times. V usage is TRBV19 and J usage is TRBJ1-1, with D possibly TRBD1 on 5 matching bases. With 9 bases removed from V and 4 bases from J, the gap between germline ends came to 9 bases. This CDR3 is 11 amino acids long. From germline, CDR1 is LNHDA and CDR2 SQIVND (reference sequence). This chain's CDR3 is CARGEGTEAFF. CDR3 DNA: TGTGCCAGAGGGGAGGGCACTGAAGCTTTCTTT.

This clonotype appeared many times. CDR3 residues: CASEMPGTGELFF. CDR3 DNA: TGCGCCAGTGAGATGCCCGGGACCGGGGAGCTGTTTTTT. The rearrangement uses TRBV10-1 and TRBJ2-2; D is unclear. V shed 9 bases and J shed 5 bases, with 13 bases lying between them. CDR3 length: 13 amino acids. The germline V gene has CDR1 WNHNN and CDR2 SYGVQD (reference sequence).

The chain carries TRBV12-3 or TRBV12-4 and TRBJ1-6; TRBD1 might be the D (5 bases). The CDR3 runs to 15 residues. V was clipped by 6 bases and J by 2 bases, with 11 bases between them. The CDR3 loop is CASSRELAYNSPLHF. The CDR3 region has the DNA TGTGCCAGCAGCAGGGAGTTGGCCTATAATTCACCCCTCCACTTT.

Written as DNA, the CDR3 is TGTGCCAGCTCCCCTTCGCAGGGTGAGACCCAGTACTTC. Translating it yields CASSPSQGETQYF. The chain carries TRBV18 and TRBJ2-5, with D possibly being TRBD1 (5 bases). This CDR3 region has 13 residues. Between the trimmed V and J ends, which lost 6 bases and 5 bases, there was a span of 13 bases. Per germline, CDR1 KGHSH and CDR2 LQKENI.

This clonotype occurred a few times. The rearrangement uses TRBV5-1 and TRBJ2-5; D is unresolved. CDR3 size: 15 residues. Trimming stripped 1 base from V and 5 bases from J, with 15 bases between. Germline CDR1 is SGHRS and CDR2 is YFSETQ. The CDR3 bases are TGCGCCAGCAGCTTGATGTTAATAAACGGGGAGACCCAGTACTTC. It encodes CASSLMLINGETQYF.

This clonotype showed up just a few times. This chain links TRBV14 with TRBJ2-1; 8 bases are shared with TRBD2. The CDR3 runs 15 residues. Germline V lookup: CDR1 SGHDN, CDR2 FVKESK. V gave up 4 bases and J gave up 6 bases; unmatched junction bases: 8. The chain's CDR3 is CASSRVAGLGNEQFF. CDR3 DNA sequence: TGTGCCAGCAGCCGAGTAGCGGGGCTTGGCAATGAGCAGTTCTTC.

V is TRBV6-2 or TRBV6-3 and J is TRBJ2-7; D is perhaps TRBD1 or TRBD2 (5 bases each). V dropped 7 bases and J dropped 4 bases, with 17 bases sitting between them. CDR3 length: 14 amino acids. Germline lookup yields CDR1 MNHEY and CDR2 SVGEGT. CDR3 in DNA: TGTGCCAGCACTCCCCCGGGGCAGGAGTACGAGCAGTACGTC. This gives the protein CASTPPGQEYEQYV.

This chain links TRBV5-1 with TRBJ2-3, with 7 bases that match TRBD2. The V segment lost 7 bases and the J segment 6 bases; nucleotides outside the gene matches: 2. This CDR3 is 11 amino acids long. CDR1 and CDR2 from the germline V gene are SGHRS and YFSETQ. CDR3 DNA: TGCGCCAGCGGGGAGGGGGATACGCAGTATTTT. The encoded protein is CASGEGDTQYF.

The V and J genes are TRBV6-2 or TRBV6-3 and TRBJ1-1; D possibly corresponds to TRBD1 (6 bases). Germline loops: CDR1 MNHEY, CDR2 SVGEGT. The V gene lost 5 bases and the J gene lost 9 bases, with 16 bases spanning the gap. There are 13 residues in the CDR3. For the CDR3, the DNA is TGTGCCAGCAGTATCCTACAGGGTATTCAAGCTTTCTTT. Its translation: CASSILQGIQAFF.

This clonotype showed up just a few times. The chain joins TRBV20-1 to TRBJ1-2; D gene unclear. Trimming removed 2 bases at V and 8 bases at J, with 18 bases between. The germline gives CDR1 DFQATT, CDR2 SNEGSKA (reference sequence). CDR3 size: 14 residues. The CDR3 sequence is CSARPPEGPRGYTF. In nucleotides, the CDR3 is TGCAGTGCTAGACCTCCGGAGGGTCCCAGGGGCTACACCTTC.